One sample yielded the 12 T cell receptor beta chains listed below, sequenced in a study of T cells after somatic rescue of genetic block. The table came from immunoSEQ multiplex PCR; TCRdb's copy has only in-frame clones and leaves some out. The sample shows approximately 71,000 clones, 85% to 95% of them seen only once. The sample taken for sequencing was peripheral blood mononuclear cells (PBMCs). All receptors come from a middle-aged man.

V and J are TRBV9 and TRBJ2-6, with 7 bases that match TRBD2. The CDR3 spans 18 residues. Trimming cost V 0 bases and J 3 bases; bases outside gene matches: 9. From germline, CDR1 is SGDLS and CDR2 YYNGEE. The CDR3 sequence: CASSVEGGAPIGANVLTF. The CDR3 DNA follows: TGTGCCAGCAGCGTAGAGGGAGGGGCGCCAATTGGGGCCAACGTCCTGACTTTC.

The rearrangement uses TRBV4-2 and TRBJ1-1, with TRBD1 identical over 9 bases. Trimming removed 3 bases from V and 7 bases from J; junction bases left unmatched: 6. Germline V gene sequence: CDR1 LGHNA, CDR2 YNFKEQ. The CDR3 covers 14 residues. The CDR3 DNA sequence: TGTGCCAGCAGCCAGCCGGGACAGGGCGGTGAAGCTTTCTTT. Protein product: CASSQPGQGGEAFF.

The chain carries TRBV2 and TRBJ1-2, with D possibly matching TRBD1 (6 bases). This CDR3 contains 14 residues. Per the germline V gene, CDR1 is SNHLY and CDR2 is FYNNEI. V was trimmed by 4 bases and J by 4 bases, leaving 13 bases between them. The CDR3 is CASSGQDLGYGYTF. In nucleotides, the CDR3 is TGTGCCAGCAGTGGACAGGATTTGGGCTATGGCTACACCTTC.

This clone has a handful of counts. The rearrangement uses TRBV6-4 and TRBJ1-6; no clear D. The germline CDR1 and CDR2 sequences are MRHNA and SNTAGT. The CDR3 has 13 residues. V dropped 0 bases and J dropped 8 bases, with 5 bases sitting between them. This CDR3 reads CASSDSRDSPLHF. The CDR3 nucleotides are TGTGCCAGCAGTGACTCGAGAGATTCACCCCTCCACTTT.

The sample holds one count of this clone. The chain recombines TRBV30 with TRBJ2-7; D tentatively reads TRBD1 or TRBD2 (5 bases each). CDR1 and CDR2 (germline): GTSNPN, SVGIG (reference sequence). V was pared by 1 base and J by 0 bases, with 16 bases between. The CDR3 has 16 amino acids. CDR3 region: CAWSGTKGRLSYEQYF. The CDR3, as DNA: TGTGCCTGGAGTGGAACTAAGGGACGGCTCTCCTACGAGCAGTACTTC.

This chain connects TRBV5-1 to TRBJ2-1, with D possibly being TRBD1 or TRBD2 (6 bases each). The CDR3 has 15 residues. The V gene lost 0 bases and the J gene lost 6 bases, with 13 bases spanning the gap. The germline gives CDR1 SGHRS, CDR2 YFSETQ. CDR3 DNA: TGCGCCAGCAGCTTGGTTGGGGGGCAGTCCAATGAGCAGTTCTTC. This gives the protein CASSLVGGQSNEQFF.

The rearrangement uses TRBV28 and TRBJ2-7; the match to TRBD2 covers 10 bases. CDR1 MDHEN and CDR2 SYDVKM come from the germline V gene. There are 15 residues in the CDR3. With 3 bases clipped from V and 0 bases from J, the junction kept 2 bases outside the gene matches. CDR3 DNA sequence: TGTGCCAGCAGTTTTACTAGCGGGGTCTCCTACGAGCAGTACTTC. Amino acid sequence: CASSFTSGVSYEQYF.

The chain links TRBV19 to TRBJ2-5; perhaps TRBD2 as D (5 bases). The end of the DNA aligns better with TRBJ2-7, so the J call may be wrong. CDR3 length: 12 residues. Germline values: CDR1 LNHDA, CDR2 SQIVND (reference sequence). As DNA, the CDR3 is TGTGCGACGGGGAACCCTCTCTACGAGCAGTACTTC. Protein: CATGNPLYEQYF.

The chain couples TRBV19 to TRBJ2-2; D may be TRBD1 (7 bases). CDR3 size: 15 residues. Per germline, CDR1 LNHDA and CDR2 SQIVND (reference sequence). V was clipped by 7 bases and J by 0 bases, with 12 bases between them. The CDR3 protein is CASIGGTANTGELFF. The CDR3 bases are TGTGCCAGTATAGGGGGGACAGCGAACACCGGGGAGCTGTTTTTT.

This clone was observed a few times. J is TRBJ1-1 and V is TRBV29-1; 7 positions agree with TRBD1. Trimming cost V 7 bases and J 7 bases; bases outside gene matches: 6. Germline CDR1 reads SQVTM; CDR2 reads ANQGSEA. CDR3 length: 11 residues. CDR3 nucleotides: TGCAGCGCGACAGGGCGGGATGAAGCTTTCTTT. Translated, it gives CSATGRDEAFF.

This clone was seen once. The gene calls are TRBV11-3 and TRBJ2-1, with 8 bases matching TRBD2. This CDR3 contains 14 residues. With V trimmed by 5 bases and J by 5 bases, 5 bases remained unmatched. Germline V gene data show CDR1 as SGHNT and CDR2 as YENEEA. The CDR3 DNA follows: TGTGCCAGCAGCACAAGTAGCGGGAACAATGAGCAGTTCTTC. Translated: CASSTSSGNNEQFF.

The chain is built from TRBV6-5 and TRBJ2-7; either TRBD1 or TRBD2 may supply D (5 bases each). This CDR3 has 13 residues. CDR1 and CDR2 (germline): MNHEY, SVGAGI. Trimming removed 2 bases from V and 6 bases from J, with 11 bases in between. The chain's CDR3 is CASSYPFGTEQYF. The CDR3 DNA reads as TGTGCCAGCAGTTACCCCTTCGGGACCGAGCAGTACTTC.